The 21 T cell receptor beta chains in this list originate from one sample, sequenced in a study of T cells in localized non-small cell lung cancer. Assay used: immunoSEQ multiplex PCR; TCRdb lists only in-frame clones, some missing. The data hold nearly 25,000 clones, with approximately 86% observed a single time. The sequenced sample was peripheral blood, obtained before any cancer treatment. These receptor sequences come from a male donor at least 60 years old with stage II squamous cell lung carcinoma.

The V call is TRBV5-1, the J call TRBJ2-2, with TRBD2 identical over 11 bases. The CDR3 loop spans 17 amino acids. V shed 3 bases and J 4 bases; nucleotides not matched to a gene: 8. Per germline, CDR1 SGHRS and CDR2 YFSETQ. CDR3 sequence (DNA): TGCGCCAGCAGCTCTCGACTAGCGGGGTACAGCACCGGGGAGCTGTTTTTT. Its protein is CASSSRLAGYSTGELFF.

The chain joins TRBV5-1 to TRBJ1-1, with 9 bases matching TRBD1. V dropped 0 bases and J dropped 5; count of bases not matched to a gene: 5. The CDR3 is 15 amino acids. Germline values: CDR1 SGHRS, CDR2 YFSETQ. CDR3 nucleotides: TGCGCCAGCAGCTTGGGGAACGGACAGGGGACTGAAGCTTTCTTT. Amino acid sequence: CASSLGNGQGTEAFF.

The J gene is TRBJ2-2, the V gene TRBV7-2; D tentatively fits TRBD1 or TRBD2 (5 bases each). CDR3 length: 13 amino acids. CDR1 is SGHTA and CDR2 is FQGNSA in the germline V gene. V lost 5 bases and J lost 8, with 12 bases in between. The CDR3 loop reads CASSPGPQGELFF. In DNA form, the CDR3 reads TGTGCCAGCAGCCCGGGGCCCCAAGGGGAGCTGTTTTTT.

This chain joins TRBV5-1 and TRBJ2-5; possible D gene TRBD1, 5 bases. The CDR3 length is 16 residues. From germline, CDR1 is SGHRS and CDR2 YFSETQ. Trimming took off 0 bases at V and 2 bases at J, with 14 bases between the two ends. CDR3 sequence reads: CASSLGVTGKQETQYF. In nucleotides, the CDR3 is TGCGCCAGCAGCTTGGGGGTTACAGGAAAACAAGAGACCCAGTACTTC.

This clone has only a few counts. This chain joins TRBV6-1 and TRBJ2-7, with D unclear. The germline CDR1 and CDR2 sequences are MNHNS and SASEGT. V gave up 1 base and J gave up 7 bases, with 14 bases separating them. CDR3 length: 14 amino acids. DNA for the CDR3: TGTGCCAGCAGTGAAGGGGCAGTCAGTGTGGAGCAGTACTTC. It specifies CASSEGAVSVEQYF.

This chain joins TRBV4-3 and TRBJ1-1; the D is unclear. Germline V gives CDR1 LGHNA, CDR2 YSLEER. The CDR3 has 13 residues. Trimming removed 2 bases at V and 2 bases at J, with 6 bases between. The CDR3 nucleotides are TGCGCCAGCAGCCAAAGCAGAAACACTGAAGCTTTCTTT. Translating gives CASSQSRNTEAFF.

This sequence joins TRBV25-1 and TRBJ2-3; 7 bases map to TRBD2. CDR1 is MGHDK and CDR2 is SYGVNS in the germline V gene. The CDR3 has 15 residues. With 1 base clipped from V and 2 bases from J, the junction kept 3 bases outside the gene matches. The CDR3 here is CASSEFAGATDTQYF. The DNA for the CDR3 is TGTGCCAGCAGTGAATTCGCGGGAGCCACAGATACGCAGTATTTT.

The rearrangement uses TRBV19 and TRBJ1-2, with 8 bases identical to TRBD1. Germline V CDR1 and CDR2: LNHDA, SQIVND (reference sequence). V gave up 5 bases and J gave up 0 bases; unmatched junction bases: 11. The CDR3 runs to 17 residues. CDR3 bases: TGTGCCAGTAGTCCCACCGGGACAGGTTGGGCTAACTATGGCTACACCTTC. Translation gives CASSPTGTGWANYGYTF. The complete variable domain, with remaining parts taken from reference TRBV19 and TRBJ1-2, reads DGGITQSPKYLFRKEGQNVTLSCEQNLNHDAMYWYRQDPGQGLRLIYYSQIVNDFQKGDIAEGYSVSREKKESFPLTVTSAQKNPTAFYLCASSPTGTGWANYGYTFGSGTRLTVV.

This clone was seen just once. V is TRBV5-1 and J is TRBJ1-2; D gene uncertain. Germline lookup yields CDR1 SGHRS and CDR2 YFSETQ. This CDR3 comprises 15 residues. Trimming pared 0 bases from V and 8 bases from J, leaving 17 bases between. The CDR3, as DNA: TGCGCCAGCAGCTTGGCCAGAGCGGCAGCCTCGGGCTACACCTTC. It yields the protein CASSLARAAASGYTF.

The chain couples TRBV28 to TRBJ1-5; TRBD1 matches 8 bases. The CDR3 covers 14 residues. After removal of 4 bases from V and 4 bases from J, the junction contained 3 bases not matched to a gene. Per germline, CDR1 MDHEN and CDR2 SYDVKM. The CDR3: CASSWQGANQPQHF. The CDR3 DNA reads as TGTGCCAGCAGTTGGCAGGGGGCTAATCAGCCCCAGCATTTT.

The CDR3 region is CATSVGGYEQYF. CDR3 DNA: TGTGCCACCAGCGTCGGAGGGTACGAGCAGTACTTC. This sequence joins TRBV15 and TRBJ2-7, with D tentatively TRBD2 (6 bases). Germline V gives CDR1 LNHNV, CDR2 YYDKDF (reference sequence). V was clipped by 5 bases and J by 4 bases, with 9 bases between them. The length of the CDR3 is 12 residues.

The chain couples TRBV30 to TRBJ1-5; no definite D call. CDR3 size: 13 residues. V was trimmed by 1 base and J by 7 bases, leaving 11 bases between them. Germline lookup yields CDR1 GTSNPN and CDR2 SVGIG (reference sequence). The CDR3 DNA is TGTGCCTGGAGTGATGGGTCGACGCAGCCCCAGCATTTT. Protein product: CAWSDGSTQPQHF.

The chain uses TRBV6-1 and TRBJ1-2; 9 bases line up with TRBD1. CDR1 is MNHNS, CDR2 SASEGT, per germline. V was pared by 4 bases and J by 2 bases, with 8 bases of the junction left unmatched. The CDR3 is 16 amino acids. The CDR3 region is CASSARHRGRNYGYTF. The CDR3, as DNA: TGTGCCAGCAGTGCACGACACAGGGGGCGAAACTATGGCTACACCTTC.

The rearrangement uses TRBV6-1 and TRBJ1-4, with 7 bases matching TRBD1. V dropped 6 bases and J dropped 4; count of bases not matched to a gene: 5. Germline values: CDR1 MNHNS, CDR2 SASEGT. The CDR3 contains 14 residues. This CDR3 reads CASREGQNNEKLFF. In DNA form, the CDR3 reads TGTGCCAGCAGGGAGGGACAGAATAATGAAAAACTGTTTTTT.

The J gene is TRBJ1-1, the V gene TRBV30; tentatively, D is TRBD1 (6 bases). The V end lost 2 bases, the J end lost 6 bases, and 19 bases lay between the germline ends. Germline values: CDR1 GTSNPN, CDR2 SVGIG (reference sequence). The CDR3 has 15 amino acids. CDR3 amino acids: CAWSPGRGPGAEAFF. Written as DNA, the CDR3 is TGTGCCTGGAGTCCAGGAAGGGGACCAGGGGCTGAAGCTTTCTTT.

This clone was seen just once. This chain joins TRBV25-1 and TRBJ2-3; D is perhaps TRBD1 (5 bases). Germline V lookup: CDR1 MGHDK, CDR2 SYGVNS. The CDR3 has 14 amino acids. V lost 3 bases, J lost 2 bases, and 9 bases lay in between. The chain's CDR3 is CASSDGGATDTQYF. The CDR3 coding sequence is TGTGCCAGCAGTGATGGTGGGGCCACAGATACGCAGTATTTT.

This clone was recorded once. The CDR3 spells CASRQDRNTEAFF. Written as DNA, the CDR3 is TGTGCCAGCAGACAAGACAGGAACACTGAAGCTTTCTTT. The chain joins TRBV2 to TRBJ1-1; D is possibly TRBD1 (5 bases). The CDR3 length is 13 residues. Trimming took off 6 bases at V and 1 base at J, with 9 bases between the two ends. Germline assignment: CDR1 SNHLY and CDR2 FYNNEI.

The chain couples TRBV4-1 to TRBJ2-1, with 9 bases aligning to TRBD2. CDR3 size: 17 residues. V gave up 0 bases and J gave up 4 bases; unmatched junction bases: 7. The germline V gene encodes CDR1 MGHRA and CDR2 YSYEKL. The DNA for the CDR3 is TGCGCCAGCAGCCAAGATCCGTCTAGCGGGGTGTACAATGAGCAGTTCTTC. This translates into CASSQDPSSGVYNEQFF.

This CDR3 reads CASSPEGGKETQYF. CDR3 bases: TGTGCCAGCAGTCCAGAGGGGGGTAAAGAGACCCAGTACTTC. The V and J genes are TRBV6-6 and TRBJ2-5; D might be TRBD1 or TRBD2, each matching 6 bases. The CDR3 is 14 residues long. The germline V and J ends were trimmed by 5 bases and 3 bases, with 13 bases remaining between them. Germline values: CDR1 MNHNY, CDR2 SVGAGI (reference sequence).

The chain is built from TRBV7-9 and TRBJ2-5, with 9 bases identical to TRBD1. The V gene end was trimmed by 5 bases and the J gene end by 1 base; junction bases not matched to a gene: 5. The CDR3 consists of 15 residues. Per germline, CDR1 SEHNR and CDR2 FQNEAQ (reference sequence). CDR3 nucleotide sequence: TGTGCCAGCAGCACGGACAGGGGAGGCCAAGAGACCCAGTACTTC. Amino acids: CASSTDRGGQETQYF.

V is TRBV5-4 and J is TRBJ2-5, with TRBD2 matching over 8 bases. V shed 2 bases, J shed 5 bases, and the junction held 5 bases outside the gene matches. The germline V gene encodes CDR1 SGHNT and CDR2 YYREEE (reference sequence). The CDR3 has 14 residues. DNA for the CDR3: TGTGCCAGCAGCTTAGCGGGAGCTGAGGAGACCCAGTACTTC. Amino acids: CASSLAGAEETQYF.